The next 13 T cell receptor beta chains were all read from a single sample in a study of human T cells and chemical hapten exposure. Described time point: patch test 1, 2 weeks after DPC sensitization. Sample treatment: therapeutic diphenylcyclopropenone sensitization with weekly scalp DPC. TCRdb re-derived calls from the RACE reads in MiXCR, one entry per CDR3 protein. The sample carries roughly 380,000 distinct CDR3 sequences, nearly 5% recorded once. This sample comprised whole blood, obtained in connection with sensitization to the hapten diphenylcyclopropenone (DPC). These receptors all stem from a woman aged 50 to 60 with alopecia areata. Some clones in this sample may be carry-over from other donors' samples.

The CDR3 DNA sequence: TGTGCCAGCAGCCCCCTCCGGTCAACTAATGAAAAACTGTTTTTT. It is translated as CASSPLRSTNEKLFF. J is TRBJ1-4 and V is TRBV14; D is unclear. The germline V gene has CDR1 SGHDN and CDR2 FVKESK. The CDR3 is 15 amino acids. Trimming removed 4 bases at V and 0 bases at J, with 9 bases between.

The chain carries TRBV10-3 and TRBJ2-2, with TRBD1 matching 8 bases. The junction had 7 bases not matched to a gene; V was cut back by 6 bases and J by 4 bases. Germline V lookup: CDR1 ENHRY, CDR2 SYGVKD. This CDR3 has 15 amino acids. In DNA form, the CDR3 reads TGTGCCATCAGGGAGACAGGGGTAGGCACCGGGGAGCTGTTTTTT. It encodes CAIRETGVGTGELFF.

This clonotype was seen at least ten times. The J gene is TRBJ1-1, the V gene TRBV12-3 or TRBV12-4; D is unresolved. Trimming shortened V by 6 bases and J by 6 bases, and 17 bases separated the two germline ends. CDR3 length: 14 residues. CDR3 DNA sequence: TGTGCCAGCAGCCCCTCTTCTGGCGGACCTGAAGCTTTCTTT. It yields the protein CASSPSSGGPEAFF.

This clonotype has just a few counts. Without the conserved terminal phenylalanine or tryptophan, this CDR3 likely stems from a read error. V usage is TRBV5-1 and J usage is TRBJ2-7; unclear D gene. Germline assignment: CDR1 SGHRS and CDR2 YFSETQ. V was clipped by 0 bases and J by 5 bases, with 18 bases between them. This CDR3 spans 16 amino acids. CDR3 coding DNA: TGCGCCAGCAGCTTGGCACCTACGGGCCTAGGGAACGAGCAGTACATC. Its translation: CASSLAPTGLGNEQYI.

This clonotype was seen at least ten times. This chain uses TRBV12-3 or TRBV12-4 with TRBJ2-1; D perhaps matches TRBD1 (7 bases). Trimming took 6 bases from V and 14 from J, leaving 14 bases between them. This CDR3 contains 11 residues. CDR3 amino acids: CASSLGGGEFF. CDR3 nucleotides: TGTGCCAGCAGCCTAGGAGGGGGCGAGTTCTTC.

At least ten counts were recorded for this clonotype. V and J are TRBV7-9 and TRBJ1-6, with 10 bases matching TRBD1. There are 16 residues in the CDR3. Germline assignment: CDR1 SEHNR and CDR2 FQNEAQ (reference sequence). Losses at the gene ends were 5 bases for V and 7 bases for J; bases not matched to a gene: 8. CDR3 sequence (DNA): TGTGCCAGCAGCCCCAGGACAGGGGGTTTAAATTCACCCCTCCACTTT. This gives the protein CASSPRTGGLNSPLHF.

This clonotype was observed many times. This chain uses TRBV7-2 with TRBJ2-3; TRBD1 aligns across 7 bases. Trimming cost V 8 bases and J 3 bases; bases outside gene matches: 11. CDR3 length: 15 residues. Germline CDR1 and CDR2: SGHTA and FQGNSA. CDR3 region: CASSGGDSMTDTQYF. The DNA of the CDR3 is TGTGCCAGCTCAGGTGGGGACAGCATGACAGATACGCAGTATTTT. The full variable domain, with the rest looked up from reference TRBV7-2 and TRBJ2-3, is GAGVSQSPSNKVTEKGKDVELRCDPISGHTALYWYRQSLGQGLEFLIYFQGNSAPDKSGLPSDRFSAERTGGSVSTLTIQRTQQEDSAVYLCASSGGDSMTDTQYFGPGTRLTVL.

This clonotype occurred many times. The V and J genes are TRBV7-9 and TRBJ2-1; 10 positions agree with TRBD2. J was trimmed by 6 bases and V by 1 base; bases with no gene match: 3. The CDR3 consists of 15 residues. Germline CDR1 reads SEHNR; CDR2 reads FQNEAQ (reference sequence). CDR3 in amino acids: CASSLVPSGGNEQFF. The CDR3 DNA reads TGTGCCAGCAGCTTAGTCCCTAGCGGGGGCAATGAGCAGTTCTTC.

This clonotype occurred a few times. The V gene is TRBV5-1, the J gene TRBJ2-1; TRBD2 matches at 9 bases. J was trimmed by 5 bases and V by 4 bases; bases with no gene match: 16. This CDR3 is built from 18 residues. Germline CDR1 is SGHRS and CDR2 is YFSETQ. CDR3 sequence reads: CASSPGLSAGGNHNEQFF. CDR3 in DNA: TGCGCCAGCAGCCCTGGCCTCAGCGCGGGAGGGAACCACAATGAGCAGTTCTTC. The variable domain in full, completed from reference TRBV5-1 and TRBJ2-1, reads KAGVTQTPRYLIKTRGQQVTLSCSPISGHRSVSWYQQTPGQGLQFLFEYFSETQRNKGNFPGRFSGRQFSNSRSEMNVSTLELGDSALYLCASSPGLSAGGNHNEQFFGPGTRLTVL.

At least ten counts were recorded for this clonotype. The chain couples TRBV6-1 to TRBJ1-5; no clear D gene. CDR1 is MNHNS, CDR2 SASEGT, per germline. The V gene lost 2 bases and the J gene lost 5 bases, with 7 bases spanning the gap. CDR3 length equals 13 residues. The CDR3 loop is CASSESYDQPQHF. The CDR3 nucleotides read TGTGCCAGCAGTGAATCATATGATCAGCCCCAGCATTTT.

A few counts support this clonotype. This chain links TRBV25-1 with TRBJ1-4, with D perhaps TRBD1 (6 bases). The CDR3 runs to 14 residues. V was pared by 3 bases and J by 8 bases, with 13 bases between. The germline gives CDR1 MGHDK, CDR2 SYGVNS. CDR3 nucleotide sequence: TGTGCCAGCAGTGATGGGGGGCTGGGGGAAAAACTGTTTTTT. Protein: CASSDGGLGEKLFF.

This clonotype has a handful of counts. The CDR3 protein is CASSYQTDQETQYF. The CDR3 coding sequence is TGCGCCAGCAGCTACCAGACAGACCAAGAGACCCAGTACTTC. The chain employs TRBV5-1 and TRBJ2-5; a weak D match, TRBD1 (5 bases). The ends were cut back, 3 bases at V and 0 bases at J, with 9 bases in the middle. The germline gives CDR1 SGHRS, CDR2 YFSETQ. This CDR3 has 14 amino acids.

This clonotype was seen repeatedly, ten times or more. V gene TRBV7-6 combines with J gene TRBJ2-3; 9 bases are shared with TRBD1. The J segment lost 2 bases and the V segment lost 3 bases, leaving 6 bases of the junction unmatched. The V gene's germline CDR1 is SGHVS and CDR2 FNYEAQ. The CDR3 runs to 16 residues. CDR3 coding DNA: TGTGCCAGCAGCTTGGTACAGGGGGCCATCACAGATACGCAGTATTTT. Amino acids: CASSLVQGAITDTQYF.